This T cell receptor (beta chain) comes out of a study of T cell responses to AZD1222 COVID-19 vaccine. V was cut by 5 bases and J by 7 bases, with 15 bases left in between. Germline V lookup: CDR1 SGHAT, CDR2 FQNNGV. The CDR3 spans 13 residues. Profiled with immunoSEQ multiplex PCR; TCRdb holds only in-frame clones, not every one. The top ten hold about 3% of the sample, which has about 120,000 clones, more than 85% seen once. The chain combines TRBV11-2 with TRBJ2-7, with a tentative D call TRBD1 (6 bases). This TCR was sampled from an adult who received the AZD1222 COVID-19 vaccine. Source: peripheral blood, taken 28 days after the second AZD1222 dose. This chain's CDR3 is CASSQHTGWEQYF. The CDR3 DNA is TGTGCCAGCAGCCAACATACAGGGTGGGAGCAGTACTTC.